This TCR beta chain was captured in a study of response to subunit inactivated influenza vaccine. This clonotype was counted many times. Antigen: not known. Between the trimmed V and J ends, which lost 5 bases and 14 bases, there was a span of 16 bases. The CDR3 has 13 amino acids. From the RT-PCR reads, TCRdb called clonotypes with MiXCR, one entry per CDR3 protein. The sample records fewer than 550,000 distinct CDR3 sequences, 25% being singletons. Study outcomes and limitations: The authors suggested that few new T cells are recruited per seasonal influenza vaccination.

The sequenced sample was CD4+ T cells sorted from PBMCs, obtained roughly 5 days after vaccination. This receptor was taken from a man in his fifties who received an inactivated influenza vaccine. V usage is TRBV12-3 or TRBV12-4 and J usage is TRBJ1-6; TRBD1 is a possible D gene (5 bases). The CDR3 here is CASSQGTGQTLHF. CDR3 DNA: TGTGCCAGCAGTCAAGGGACGGGTCAAACCCTCCACTTT.